This T cell receptor beta chain was profiled in a study of graft-versus-host responses after intestinal transplantation. The repertoire was sequenced with immunoSEQ multiplex PCR; TCRdb's copy has only in-frame clones and lacks some. The table records over 80,000 clones, roughly 86% of them present only once. V dropped 4 bases and J dropped 4 bases, with 9 bases sitting between them. Looked up from germline, CDR1 is MNHNY and CDR2 is SVGAGI (reference sequence). This CDR3 contains 13 residues. The starting material was PBMCs, obtained 255 days after intestinal transplant. The origin of this receptor is a human patient who received an intestinal transplant, so some T cells may come from the graft donor. This sequence joins TRBV6-6 and TRBJ2-3; D call uncertain. CDR3 sequence reads: CASSSRRADTQYF. In DNA, the CDR3 is TGTGCCAGCAGTTCCCGACGGGCAGATACGCAGTATTTT.